Below, 12 T cell receptor beta chains from the same sample are listed, as sequenced in a study of human T cells and chemical hapten exposure. As for time point: healthy volunteer bleed at 6 weeks. Blood, whole and unfractionated, served as the source for total RNA extraction. TCRdb ran MiXCR on the RACE reads and lists one entry per CDR3 protein. The table records 60,000 to 90,000 distinct CDR3 sequences, 8.5% to 9.5% of them present only once. Sequences were obtained from whole blood. The receptor set was obtained from a female donor in good health. Some clones in this sample may be carry-over from other donors' samples.

CDR3 sequence (DNA): TGTGCCAGCAGTTTTGCGGGTTACTCTGGGGCCAACGTCCTGACTTTC. Amino acid sequence: CASSFAGYSGANVLTF. The chain has TRBV27 and TRBJ2-6, with D tentatively TRBD2 (5 bases). The CDR3 consists of 16 residues. The germline CDR1 and CDR2 sequences are MNHEY and SMNVEV (reference sequence). V was clipped by 3 bases and J by 0 bases, with 9 bases between them.

The gene calls are TRBV29-1 and TRBJ2-5; D call uncertain. Trimming stripped 5 bases from V and 7 bases from J, with 8 bases between. The CDR3 extends over 10 amino acids. CDR1 SQVTM and CDR2 ANQGSEA come from the germline V gene. The CDR3 bases are TGCAGCGTTTCTGAGGTGACCCAGTACTTC. This codes for CSVSEVTQYF. Full variable domain (missing parts from reference TRBV29-1 and TRBJ2-5): SAVISQKPSRDICQRGTSLTIQCQVDSQVTMMFWYRQQPGQSLTLIATANQGSEATYESGFVIDKFPISRPNLTFSTLTVSNMSPEDSSIYLCSVSEVTQYFGPGTRLLVL.

This clonotype was observed a single time. This may stem from a read error, because a much larger clone lies one nucleotide away. V and J are TRBV5-1 and TRBJ1-1; 8 bases align to TRBD1. The germline CDR1 and CDR2 sequences are SGHRS and YFSETQ. The length of the CDR3 is 13 residues. This CDR3 reads CAGSSDRETEAFF. As DNA, the CDR3 is TGCGCCGGCAGCTCGGACAGGGAAACTGAAGCTTTCTTT.

The chain recombines TRBV6-6 with TRBJ1-5; D remains ambiguous. The CDR3 has 12 residues. The V end lost 6 bases, the J end lost 3 bases, and 6 bases lay between the germline ends. Per the germline V gene, CDR1 is MNHNY and CDR2 is SVGAGI (reference sequence). In DNA, the CDR3 is TGTGCCAGCAGCCGTCACAATCAGCCCCAGCATTTT. Its protein product is CASSRHNQPQHF.

This clonotype has ten or more counts. V usage is TRBV6-5 and J usage is TRBJ2-7; maybe TRBD2 (6 bases). CDR1 and CDR2 from the germline V gene are MNHEY and SVGAGI. The CDR3 is 16 amino acids. Trimming removed 4 bases from V and 0 bases from J, with 16 bases in between. In DNA, the CDR3 is TGTGCCAGCAGTTTTACCGGGGGAACCCCCTCCTACGAGCAGTACTTC. It specifies CASSFTGGTPSYEQYF.

V usage is TRBV4-2 and J usage is TRBJ2-1; 9 bases align to TRBD1. The V segment lost 4 bases and the J segment 1 base; nucleotides outside the gene matches: 2. Germline assignment: CDR1 LGHNA and CDR2 YNFKEQ. The CDR3 totals 15 residues. CDR3 residues: CASSPQGASYNEQFF. Here the CDR3 DNA reads TGTGCCAGCAGCCCACAGGGGGCTTCCTACAATGAGCAGTTCTTC.

This clonotype has a count of ten or more. The chain has TRBV6-5 and TRBJ1-1; D unclear. CDR1 is MNHEY and CDR2 is SVGAGI in the germline V gene. The CDR3 extends over 13 amino acids. V gave up 8 bases and J gave up 14 bases, with 24 bases separating them. CDR3 DNA: TGTGCCAGCTCGCCAAGTGTAGGGCCCACGGCATTCTTT. Its translation: CASSPSVGPTAFF.

The chain uses TRBV27 and TRBJ1-6; a possible D gene is TRBD1 (6 bases). Germline CDR1 reads MNHEY; CDR2 reads SMNVEV (reference sequence). The CDR3 is 15 amino acids. V was shortened by 6 bases and J by 9 bases, with 18 bases between the two germline ends. The CDR3 DNA reads TGTGCCAGCAGGGGGGCATCCCGTAGTGGTTCACCCCTCCACTTT. Protein sequence: CASRGASRSGSPLHF.

This clonotype was observed many times. The rearrangement uses TRBV4-3 and TRBJ2-3; 13 nucleotides agree with TRBD2. The CDR3 has 16 amino acids. From germline, CDR1 is LGHNA and CDR2 YSLEER. Unmatched junction bases numbered 5, after V lost 3 bases and J lost 5 bases. CDR3 nucleotide sequence: TGCGCCAGCAGCCAGGGGACTAGCGGGGTGTTAGATACGCAGTATTTT. It specifies CASSQGTSGVLDTQYF.

This clonotype showed up many times. The DNA of the CDR3 is TGTGCCAGCAGTTACTCGGGTGAAAAACTGTTTTTT. Its protein product is CASSYSGEKLFF. This chain links TRBV6-6 with TRBJ1-4; D not resolved. The CDR3 length is 12 residues. V lost 0 bases to trimming and J lost 7 bases, with 3 bases between them. Germline V gene data show CDR1 as MNHNY and CDR2 as SVGAGI (reference sequence).

This clonotype was recorded a few times. The chain is built from TRBV27 and TRBJ2-5, with 8 bases identical to TRBD2. The CDR3 length is 14 residues. J lost 5 bases, V lost 7 bases, and 9 bases had no gene match. Germline CDR1 is MNHEY and CDR2 is SMNVEV (reference sequence). CDR3 in amino acids: CASTRLGGRETQYF. In DNA, the CDR3 is TGTGCCAGCACCCGACTTGGCGGGAGGGAGACCCAGTACTTC.

This clonotype was found a few times. The CDR3 protein is CASSPVASTDTQYF. CDR3 nucleotides: TGTGCCAGCAGCCCGGTGGCCAGCACAGATACGCAGTATTTT. The rearrangement uses TRBV7-2 and TRBJ2-3; D call uncertain. Trimming pared 5 bases from V and 0 bases from J, leaving 9 bases between. The CDR3 has 14 residues. The germline V gene has CDR1 SGHTA and CDR2 FQGNSA.